One and the same sample provided the 15 T cell receptor beta chains below, sequenced in a study of cytomegalovirus exposure and HLA in healthy donors. PCR amplification relied on 60 Vbeta primers (plus 13 Jbeta primers). The data were produced by immunoSEQ multiplex PCR, yet TCRdb's version contains in-frame clones alone and is incomplete. This sample carries approximately 120,000 clones, about 15% of them seen once, and the ten largest clones take less than 3.5%. Sequenced: PBMCs. Receptors were obtained from a female donor in good health and CMV-seropositive.

The rearrangement joins TRBV5-4 to TRBJ2-7, with 9 positions matching TRBD1. Germline V lookup: CDR1 SGHNT, CDR2 YYREEE (reference sequence). Losses at the gene ends were 4 bases for V and 6 bases for J; bases not matched to a gene: 11. The length of the CDR3 is 15 residues. The CDR3 DNA reads as TGTGCCAGCAGCGCGAGAACCGGGACAGGGTTCGAGCAGTACTTC. As protein: CASSARTGTGFEQYF. Full variable domain (remainder filled in from reference TRBV5-4 and TRBJ2-7): ETGVTQSPTHLIKTRGQQVTLRCSSQSGHNTVSWYQQALGQGPQFIFQYYREEENGRGNFPPRFSGLQFPNYSSELNVNALELDDSALYLCASSARTGTGFEQYFGPGTRLTVT.

This rearrangement joins TRBV28 to TRBJ1-5; a possible D gene is TRBD1 (5 bases). The germline CDR1 and CDR2 sequences are MDHEN and SYDVKM. This CDR3 has 13 amino acids. With 5 bases removed from V and 4 bases from J, the gap between germline ends came to 9 bases. CDR3 sequence: CASSGHSNQPQHF. CDR3 coding DNA: TGTGCCAGCAGTGGACACTCTAATCAGCCCCAGCATTTT.

This clone was seen more than once but under ten times. The chain has TRBV18 and TRBJ1-2; D gene unclear. Between the trimmed V and J ends, which lost 2 bases and 4 bases, there was a span of 14 bases. CDR3 length equals 15 residues. CDR1 KGHSH and CDR2 LQKENI come from the germline V gene. CDR3 in amino acids: CASSPSMESAYGYTF. The CDR3 DNA follows: TGTGCCAGCTCACCAAGTATGGAGAGCGCCTATGGCTACACCTTC.

The chain uses TRBV6-6 and TRBJ1-1; D unclear. Per germline, CDR1 MNHNY and CDR2 SVGAGI (reference sequence). The V end lost 0 bases, the J end lost 5 bases, and 10 bases lay between the germline ends. The CDR3 spans 14 residues. CDR3 amino acids: CASSYSEGVTEAFF. Written as DNA, the CDR3 is TGTGCCAGCAGTTACTCGGAGGGCGTAACTGAAGCTTTCTTT.

V gene TRBV7-6 combines with J gene TRBJ2-3; 8 bases are shared with TRBD2. This CDR3 is 17 amino acids long. In germline, CDR1 is SGHVS, CDR2 FNYEAQ. V shed 0 bases, J shed 4 bases, and the junction held 9 bases outside the gene matches. The CDR3 sequence is CASSLAGVAGYSDTQYF. The CDR3 nucleotides read TGTGCCAGCAGCTTAGCTGGAGTAGCGGGGTACTCAGATACGCAGTATTTT. The full variable domain, completed using reference TRBV7-6 and TRBJ2-3, is GAGVSQSPRYKVTKRGQDVALRCDPISGHVSLYWYRQALGQGPEFLTYFNYEAQQDKSGLPNDRFSAERPEGSISTLTIQRTEQRDSAMYRCASSLAGVAGYSDTQYFGPGTRLTVL.

V and J are TRBV18 and TRBJ2-2, with TRBD2 identical over 7 bases. Losses at the gene ends were 5 bases for V and 7 bases for J; bases not matched to a gene: 13. The CDR3 runs to 16 residues. CDR1 KGHSH and CDR2 LQKENI come from the germline V gene. The CDR3 region has the DNA TGTGCCAGCTCATCGGAGCAAGGACTAGAGGGCGGGGAGCTGTTTTTT. It codes for CASSSEQGLEGGELFF. Combining the CDR3 with reference TRBV18 and TRBJ2-2 gives the whole variable domain NAGVMQNPRHLVRRRGQEARLRCSPMKGHSHVYWYRQLPEEGLKFMVYLQKENIIDESGMPKERFSAEFPKEGPSILRIQQVVRGDSAAYFCASSSEQGLEGGELFFGEGSRLTVL.

The chain has TRBV18 and TRBJ2-1; a possible D gene is TRBD1 (5 bases). This CDR3 comprises 13 residues. V shed 3 bases and J shed 6 bases, with 9 bases lying between them. CDR1 KGHSH and CDR2 LQKENI come from the germline V gene. Here the CDR3 DNA reads TGTGCCAGCTCACCGACAGTTTTCAATGAGCAGTTCTTC. Translation gives CASSPTVFNEQFF.

A few counts support this clone. Here the CDR3 reads CASSQDRWEGGNEQFF. The CDR3 DNA follows: TGTGCCAGCAGCCAAGATCGGTGGGAGGGCGGCAATGAGCAGTTCTTC. J is TRBJ2-1 and V is TRBV4-2, with TRBD2 matching 7 bases. Germline-derived CDR1 and CDR2 are LGHNA and YNFKEQ. The CDR3 sequence is 16 residues long. The junction had 8 bases not matched to a gene; V was cut back by 0 bases and J by 6 bases.

This clone was detected a few times. CDR3 amino acids: CASSWTSGGVYNEQFF. Here the CDR3 DNA reads TGTGCCAGCAGTTGGACTAGCGGGGGGGTCTACAATGAGCAGTTCTTC. The chain employs TRBV9 and TRBJ2-1; TRBD2 aligns across 15 bases. The CDR3 covers 16 residues. The germline V gene encodes CDR1 SGDLS and CDR2 YYNGEE. The V gene end was trimmed by 5 bases and the J gene end by 3 bases; junction bases not matched to a gene: 3.

V usage is TRBV4-2 and J usage is TRBJ2-7; a possible D gene is TRBD1 (5 bases). CDR3 size: 17 residues. CDR1 and CDR2 (germline): LGHNA, YNFKEQ. V lost 2 bases to trimming and J lost 2 bases, with 19 bases between them. The CDR3 protein is CASSQRTDKRSPYEQYF. The CDR3 DNA is TGTGCCAGCAGCCAAAGAACGGACAAACGCTCCCCCTACGAGCAGTACTTC.

The genes are TRBV7-2 and TRBJ1-1; 8 positions match TRBD1. V lost 1 base, J lost 7 bases, and 5 bases stayed unmatched. CDR1 and CDR2 from the germline V gene are SGHTA and FQGNSA. The CDR3 consists of 14 residues. CDR3 in amino acids: CASSLGATGDEAFF. CDR3 nucleotides: TGTGCCAGCAGCTTAGGGGCGACAGGGGATGAAGCTTTCTTT.

The V gene is TRBV27, the J gene TRBJ1-6; tentative D call: TRBD1 (5 bases). In germline, CDR1 is MNHEY, CDR2 SMNVEV (reference sequence). The CDR3 length is 15 residues. The ends were cut back, 4 bases at V and 10 bases at J, with 17 bases in the middle. This CDR3 is CASSSLTTGTSPLHF. CDR3 sequence (DNA): TGTGCCAGCAGTTCCCTAACAACAGGTACCTCACCCCTCCACTTT.

This clone was counted between two and nine times. V gene TRBV11-3 combines with J gene TRBJ1-6; D not certain. The germline V and J ends were trimmed by 1 base and 7 bases, with 5 bases remaining between them. CDR1 and CDR2 (germline): SGHNT, YENEEA. The CDR3 has 13 residues. CDR3 protein: CASSLGANSPLHF. The CDR3 nucleotides are TGTGCCAGCAGCTTAGGGGCGAATTCACCCCTCCACTTT.

This clone has just a few counts. The DNA for the CDR3 is TGTGCCAGCAGTTTTGAGTCCTATAATTCACCCCTCCACTTT. It translates to CASSFESYNSPLHF. The chain joins TRBV28 to TRBJ1-6; no clear D. Germline values: CDR1 MDHEN, CDR2 SYDVKM. The CDR3 totals 14 residues. The ends were cut back, 3 bases at V and 1 base at J, with 4 bases in the middle.

For the CDR3, the DNA is TGCAGCGTTACGGAACAGTATAATTCACCCCTCCACTTT. Protein product: CSVTEQYNSPLHF. This sequence joins TRBV29-1 and TRBJ1-6, with unresolved D. The CDR3 has 13 residues. Germline V gene sequence: CDR1 SQVTM, CDR2 ANQGSEA. V lost 5 bases and J lost 4, with 9 bases in between.